Included here is one TCR beta chain sequence, with context. Its antigen remains unknown. Treatment in this sample: approximately 9-day PBMC culture with coronavirus spike peptide pools or control peptides (ViraFEST assay). Half-medium changes with fresh IL-2 medium occurred on days 3 and 7. This entry is derived from a study of vaccination and CD4 T cells after COVID-19. Germline CDR1 reads MNHNS; CDR2 reads SASEGT. This CDR3 has 15 amino acids. Trimming at V came to 8 bases and at J to 2 bases, leaving 10 bases not matched to a gene. Cultured CD4+ T cells had their DNA profiled by the Oncomine TCR Beta short-read assay. Using its own MiXCR run on the PCR reads, TCRdb lists one record per CDR3 protein. The repertoire has tens of thousands of distinct CDR3 sequences, roughly 40% of them found once; the top ten carry 11%.

The chain links TRBV6-1 to TRBJ2-7, with 9 bases aligning to TRBD1. This clonotype was sampled from a human donor who had recovered from COVID-19. The sample comprised CD4+ T cells from blood, cultured in vitro. The CDR3: CASEGHRDRAYEQYF. The CDR3 nucleotides read TGTGCCAGCGAAGGCCACCGGGACAGGGCCTACGAGCAGTACTTC.